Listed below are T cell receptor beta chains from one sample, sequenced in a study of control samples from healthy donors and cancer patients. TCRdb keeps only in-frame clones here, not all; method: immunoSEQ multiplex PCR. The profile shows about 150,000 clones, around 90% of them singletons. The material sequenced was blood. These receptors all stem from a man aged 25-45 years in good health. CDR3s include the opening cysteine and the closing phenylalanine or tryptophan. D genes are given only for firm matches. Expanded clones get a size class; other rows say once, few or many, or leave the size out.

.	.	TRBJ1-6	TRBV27	CASSLSPGAQNSPLHF	TGTGCCAGCAGTTTATCGCCGGGGGCGCAAAATTCACCCCTCCACTTT
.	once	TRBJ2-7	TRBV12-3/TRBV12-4	CASSFPGGYEQYF	TGTGCCAGCAGTTTCCCAGGAGGTTACGAGCAGTACTTC
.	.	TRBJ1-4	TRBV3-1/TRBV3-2	CASSPMAGNEKLFF	TGTGCCAGCAGCCCGATGGCAGGGAACGAAAAACTGTTTTTT
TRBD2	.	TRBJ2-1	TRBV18	CASSSLAGGGNEQFF	TGTGCCAGCTCAAGTCTAGCGGGAGGTGGCAATGAGCAGTTCTTC
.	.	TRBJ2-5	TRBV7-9	CASSFGNPRETQYF	TGTGCCAGCAGCTTTGGCAACCCGAGGGAGACCCAGTACTTC
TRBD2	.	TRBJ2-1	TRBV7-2	CASSLGLAYNEQFF	TGTGCCAGCAGCTTGGGACTAGCCTACAATGAGCAGTTCTTC
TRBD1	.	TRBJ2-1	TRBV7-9	CASSYPTGGSGNEQFF	TGTGCCAGCAGCTACCCGACAGGGGGATCTGGCAATGAGCAGTTCTTC
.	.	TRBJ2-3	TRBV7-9	CASSPRALSDTQYF	TGTGCCAGCAGCCCAAGGGCCCTATCAGATACGCAGTATTTT
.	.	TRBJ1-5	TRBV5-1	CASRGDSNQPQHF	TGCGCCAGCAGGGGGGATAGCAATCAGCCCCAGCATTTT
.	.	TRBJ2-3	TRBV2	CASGPGLRETQYF	TGTGCCAGCGGGCCCGGATTGCGGGAAACGCAGTATTTT
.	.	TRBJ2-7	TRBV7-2	CASSLSGGSSYEQYF	TGTGCCAGCAGCTTATCGGGTGGAAGCTCCTACGAGCAGTACTTC
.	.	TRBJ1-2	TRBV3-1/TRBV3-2	CASSLSLQGYGYTF	TGTGCCAGCAGCCTTTCCCTACAGGGCTATGGCTACACCTTC
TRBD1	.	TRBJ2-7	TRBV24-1	CATSDPGQGGYEQYF	TGTGCCACCAGTGACCCGGGACAGGGAGGGTACGAGCAGTACTTC
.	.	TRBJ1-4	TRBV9	CASSPNPRVEKLFF	TGTGCCAGCAGCCCAAACCCCAGGGTGGAAAAACTGTTTTTT
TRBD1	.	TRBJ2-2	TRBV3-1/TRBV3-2	CASSQPGTGITGELFF	TGTGCCAGCAGCCAGCCCGGGACAGGCATCACCGGGGAGCTGTTTTTT
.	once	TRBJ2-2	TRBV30	CAWSGLRTGELFF	TGTGCCTGGAGTGGACTACGCACCGGGGAGCTGTTTTTT
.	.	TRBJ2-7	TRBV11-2	CASSLVDYEQYF	TGTGCCAGCAGCTTAGTGGACTACGAGCAGTACTTC
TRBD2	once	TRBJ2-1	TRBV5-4	CASSSGALAGGNEQFF	TGTGCCAGCAGCTCCGGTGCCTTAGCGGGAGGCAATGAGCAGTTCTTC
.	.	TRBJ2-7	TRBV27	CASRTDGKLLIYEQYF	TGTGCCAGCAGGACGGACGGGAAGCTACTGATCTACGAGCAGTACTTC
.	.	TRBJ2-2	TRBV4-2	CASSQGPGRGDTGELFF	TGTGCCAGCAGCCAAGGTCCCGGGCGGGGAGACACCGGGGAGCTGTTTTTT
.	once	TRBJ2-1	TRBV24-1	CATSDAGARYDNEQFF	TGTGCCACCAGTGATGCCGGCGCGCGGTATGACAATGAGCAGTTCTTC
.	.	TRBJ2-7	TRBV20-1	CSASGDRGRDEQYF	TGCAGTGCTAGTGGGGACCGGGGCCGCGACGAGCAGTACTTC
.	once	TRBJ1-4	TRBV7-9	CASSFSFGGQQKEKLFF	TGTGCCAGCAGCTTTAGTTTCGGGGGCCAGCAGAAAGAAAAACTGTTTTTT
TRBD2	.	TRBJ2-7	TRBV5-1	CASSLESTGLAGEGYEQYF	TGCGCCAGCAGCTTGGAAAGCACGGGACTAGCGGGGGAGGGGTACGAGCAGTACTTC
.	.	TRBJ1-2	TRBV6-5	CASSYSIRDYGYTF	TGTGCCAGCAGTTACTCGATCAGGGATTATGGCTACACCTTC
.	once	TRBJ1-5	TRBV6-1	CASSEEDILQHF	TGTGCCAGCAGTGAAGAAGACATCCTCCAGCATTTT
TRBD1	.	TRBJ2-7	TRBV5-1	CASSLDPGTASYEQYF	TGCGCCAGCAGCCTGGATCCGGGGACAGCCTCCTACGAGCAGTACTTC
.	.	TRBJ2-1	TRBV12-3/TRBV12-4	CASSLVRVHEQFF	TGTGCCAGCAGTTTAGTCCGGGTCCATGAGCAGTTCTTC
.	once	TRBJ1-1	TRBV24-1	CATSVPGSTEAFF	TGTGCCACCAGTGTCCCAGGGAGCACTGAAGCTTTCTTT
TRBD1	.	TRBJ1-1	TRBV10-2	CASNGQGPNTEAFF	TGCGCCAGCAACGGACAGGGTCCGAACACTGAAGCTTTCTTT
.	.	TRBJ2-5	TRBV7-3	CASSQSGVETQYF	TGTGCCAGCAGCCAGTCGGGGGTAGAGACCCAGTACTTC
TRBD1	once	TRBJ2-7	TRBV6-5	CASSYQRDRTYEQYF	TGTGCCAGCAGTTACCAAAGGGACAGAACCTACGAGCAGTACTTC
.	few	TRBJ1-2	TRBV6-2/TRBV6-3	CASSQGSTLTYGYTF	TGTGCCAGCAGTCAGGGATCAACTCTGACCTATGGCTACACCTTC
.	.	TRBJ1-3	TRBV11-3	CASSQGSGNTIYF	TGTGCCAGCAGCCAGGGCTCTGGAAACACCATATATTTT
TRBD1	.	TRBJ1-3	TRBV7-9	CASSPGQGRDGNTIYF	TGTGCCAGCAGCCCCGGACAGGGGAGGGATGGAAACACCATATATTTT
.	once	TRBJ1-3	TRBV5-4	CASSFRGNGNTIYF	TGTGCCAGCAGCTTCAGGGGCAATGGAAACACCATATATTTT